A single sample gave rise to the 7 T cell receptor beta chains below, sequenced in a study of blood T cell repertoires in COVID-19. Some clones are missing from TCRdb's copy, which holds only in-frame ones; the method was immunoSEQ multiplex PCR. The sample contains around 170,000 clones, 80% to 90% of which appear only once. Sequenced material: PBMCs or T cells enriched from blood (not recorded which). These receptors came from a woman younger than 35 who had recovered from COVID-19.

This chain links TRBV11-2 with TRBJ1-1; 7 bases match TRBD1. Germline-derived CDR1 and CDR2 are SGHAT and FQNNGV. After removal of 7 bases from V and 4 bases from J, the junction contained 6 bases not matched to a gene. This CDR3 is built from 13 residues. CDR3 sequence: CASNRQGSTEAFF. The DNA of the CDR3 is TGTGCCAGCAATCGACAGGGCAGCACTGAAGCTTTCTTT. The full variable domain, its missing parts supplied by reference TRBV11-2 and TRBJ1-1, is EAGVAQSPRYKIIEKRQSVAFWCNPISGHATLYWYQQILGQGPKLLIQFQNNGVVDDSQLPKDRFSAERLKGVDSTLKIQPAKLEDSAVYLCASNRQGSTEAFFGQGTRLTVV.

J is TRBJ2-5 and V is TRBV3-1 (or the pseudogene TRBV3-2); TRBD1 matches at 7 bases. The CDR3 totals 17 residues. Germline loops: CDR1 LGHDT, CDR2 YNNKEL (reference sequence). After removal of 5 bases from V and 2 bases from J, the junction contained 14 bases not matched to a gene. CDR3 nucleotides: TGTGCCAGCAGCAGACCGCGACAGGGATTGGGGCAAGAGACCCAGTACTTC. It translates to CASSRPRQGLGQETQYF.

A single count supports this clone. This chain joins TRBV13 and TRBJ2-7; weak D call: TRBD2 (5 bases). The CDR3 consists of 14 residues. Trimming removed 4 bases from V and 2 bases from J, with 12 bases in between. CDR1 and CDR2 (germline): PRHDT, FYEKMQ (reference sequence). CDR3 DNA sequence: TGTGCCAGCAGCTGGTCGACCGGGACCTACGAGCAGTACTTC. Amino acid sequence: CASSWSTGTYEQYF.

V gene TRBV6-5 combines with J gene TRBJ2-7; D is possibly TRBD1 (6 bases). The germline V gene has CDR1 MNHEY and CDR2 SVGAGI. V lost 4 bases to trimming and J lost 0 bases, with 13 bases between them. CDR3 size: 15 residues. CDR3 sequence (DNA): TGTGCCAGCAGTTTCGGGACAACAATCTCCTACGAGCAGTACTTC. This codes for CASSFGTTISYEQYF.

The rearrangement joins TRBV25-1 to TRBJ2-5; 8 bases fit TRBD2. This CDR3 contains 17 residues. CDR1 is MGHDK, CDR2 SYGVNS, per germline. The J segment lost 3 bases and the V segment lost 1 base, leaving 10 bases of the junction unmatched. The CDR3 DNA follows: TGTGCCAGCAGTGAATTCCCCCCCACTAGCGGCGAAGAGACCCAGTACTTC. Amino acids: CASSEFPPTSGEETQYF.

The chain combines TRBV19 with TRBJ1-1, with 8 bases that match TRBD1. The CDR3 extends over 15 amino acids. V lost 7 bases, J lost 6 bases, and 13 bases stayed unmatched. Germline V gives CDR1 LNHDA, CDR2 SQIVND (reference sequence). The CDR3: CASNQGAGVGPEAFF. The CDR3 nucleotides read TGTGCCAGTAATCAGGGGGCTGGGGTGGGACCTGAAGCTTTCTTT.

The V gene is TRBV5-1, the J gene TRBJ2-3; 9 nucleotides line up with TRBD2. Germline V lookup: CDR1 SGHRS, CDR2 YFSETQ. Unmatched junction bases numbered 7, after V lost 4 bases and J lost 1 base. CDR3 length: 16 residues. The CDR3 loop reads CASSPTVAGGTDTQYF. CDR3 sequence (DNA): TGCGCCAGCAGCCCCACCGTAGCGGGGGGCACAGATACGCAGTATTTT. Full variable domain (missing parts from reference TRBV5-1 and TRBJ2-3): KAGVTQTPRYLIKTRGQQVTLSCSPISGHRSVSWYQQTPGQGLQFLFEYFSETQRNKGNFPGRFSGRQFSNSRSEMNVSTLELGDSALYLCASSPTVAGGTDTQYFGPGTRLTVL.